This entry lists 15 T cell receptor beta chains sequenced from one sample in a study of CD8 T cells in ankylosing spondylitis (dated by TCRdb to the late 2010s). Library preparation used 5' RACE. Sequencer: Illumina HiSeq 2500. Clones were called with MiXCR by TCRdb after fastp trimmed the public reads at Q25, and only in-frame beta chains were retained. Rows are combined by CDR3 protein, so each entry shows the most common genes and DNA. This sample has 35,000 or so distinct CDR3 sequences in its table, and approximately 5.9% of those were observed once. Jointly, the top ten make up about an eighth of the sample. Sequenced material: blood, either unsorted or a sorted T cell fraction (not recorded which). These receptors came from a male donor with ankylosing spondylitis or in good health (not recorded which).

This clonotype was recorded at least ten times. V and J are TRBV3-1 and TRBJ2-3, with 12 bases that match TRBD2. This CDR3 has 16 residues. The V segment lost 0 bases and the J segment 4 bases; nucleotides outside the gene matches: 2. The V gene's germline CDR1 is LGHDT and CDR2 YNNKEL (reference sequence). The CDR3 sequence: CASSQELAGGADTQYF. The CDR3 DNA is TGTGCCAGCAGCCAAGAACTAGCGGGAGGAGCAGATACGCAGTATTTT.

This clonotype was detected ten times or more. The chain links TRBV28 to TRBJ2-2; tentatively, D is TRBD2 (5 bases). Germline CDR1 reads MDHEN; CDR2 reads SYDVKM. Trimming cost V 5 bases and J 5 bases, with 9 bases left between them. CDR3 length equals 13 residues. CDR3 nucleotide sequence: TGTGCCAGCAGTCCCCCGGGGACCGGGGAGCTGTTTTTT. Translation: CASSPPGTGELFF.

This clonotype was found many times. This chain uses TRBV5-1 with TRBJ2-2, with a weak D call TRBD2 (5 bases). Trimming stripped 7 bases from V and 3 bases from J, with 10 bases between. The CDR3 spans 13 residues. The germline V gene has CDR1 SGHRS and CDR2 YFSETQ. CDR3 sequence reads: CASDRDHTGELFF. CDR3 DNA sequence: TGCGCCAGCGACCGGGATCACACCGGGGAGCTGTTTTTT. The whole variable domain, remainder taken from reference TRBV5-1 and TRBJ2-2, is KAGVTQTPRYLIKTRGQQVTLSCSPISGHRSVSWYQQTPGQGLQFLFEYFSETQRNKGNFPGRFSGRQFSNSRSEMNVSTLELGDSALYLCASDRDHTGELFFGEGSRLTVL.

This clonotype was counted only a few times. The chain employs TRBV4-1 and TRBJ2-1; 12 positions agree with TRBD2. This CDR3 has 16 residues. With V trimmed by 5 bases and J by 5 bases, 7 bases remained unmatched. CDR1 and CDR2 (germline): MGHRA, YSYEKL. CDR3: CASSVTSGRQNNEQFF. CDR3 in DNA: TGCGCCAGCAGCGTCACTAGCGGGAGGCAAAACAATGAGCAGTTCTTC.

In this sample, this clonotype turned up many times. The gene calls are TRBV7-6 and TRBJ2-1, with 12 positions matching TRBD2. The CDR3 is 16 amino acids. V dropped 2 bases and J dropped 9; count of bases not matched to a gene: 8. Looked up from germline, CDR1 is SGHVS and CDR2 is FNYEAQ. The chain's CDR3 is CASSLPLAGGPSEQFF. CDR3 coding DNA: TGTGCCAGCAGCTTACCGCTAGCGGGGGGGCCGAGTGAGCAGTTCTTC. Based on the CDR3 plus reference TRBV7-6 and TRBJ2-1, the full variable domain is GAGVSQSPRYKVTKRGQDVALRCDPISGHVSLYWYRQALGQGPEFLTYFNYEAQQDKSGLPNDRFSAERPEGSISTLTIQRTEQRDSAMYRCASSLPLAGGPSEQFFGPGTRLTVL.

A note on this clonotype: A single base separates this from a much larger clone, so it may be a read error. The CDR3 DNA reads TGCAGTGCTAGAGACCCCCCTTGGAAGAGGGCCGTTGGAGATACCCAGTACTTC. This translates into CSARDPPWKRAVGDTQYF. The V and J genes are TRBV20-1 and TRBJ2-5; the D gene is possibly TRBD2 (5 bases). CDR1 is DFQATT, CDR2 SNEGSKA, per germline (reference sequence). V was pared by 0 bases and J by 8 bases, with 28 bases between. The CDR3 spans 18 residues.

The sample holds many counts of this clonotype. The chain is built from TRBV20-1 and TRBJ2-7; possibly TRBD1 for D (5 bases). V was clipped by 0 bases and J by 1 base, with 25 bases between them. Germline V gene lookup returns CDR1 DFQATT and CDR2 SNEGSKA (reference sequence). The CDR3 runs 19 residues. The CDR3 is CSARDSRPKRQLFSYEQYF. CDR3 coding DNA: TGCAGTGCTAGAGATTCTCGGCCAAAACGACAGCTTTTTTCCTACGAGCAGTACTTC.

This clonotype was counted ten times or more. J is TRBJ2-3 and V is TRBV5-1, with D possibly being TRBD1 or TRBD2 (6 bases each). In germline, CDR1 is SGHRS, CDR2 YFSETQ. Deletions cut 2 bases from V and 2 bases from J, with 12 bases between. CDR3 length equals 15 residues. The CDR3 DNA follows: TGCGCCAGCAGCTTCCGGGGGCCCCTCACAGATACGCAGTATTTT. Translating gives CASSFRGPLTDTQYF.

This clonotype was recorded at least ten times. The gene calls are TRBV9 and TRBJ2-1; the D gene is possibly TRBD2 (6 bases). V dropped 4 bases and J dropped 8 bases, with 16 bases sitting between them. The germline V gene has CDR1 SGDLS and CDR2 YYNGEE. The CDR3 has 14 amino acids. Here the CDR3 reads CASSTLSRDYEQFF. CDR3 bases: TGTGCCAGCAGCACCCTAAGCCGGGACTATGAGCAGTTCTTC. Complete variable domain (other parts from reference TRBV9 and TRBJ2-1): DSGVTQTPKHLITATGQRVTLRCSPRSGDLSVYWYQQSLDQGLQFLIQYYNGEERAKGNILERFSAQQFPDLHSELNLSSLELGDSALYFCASSTLSRDYEQFFGPGTRLTVL.

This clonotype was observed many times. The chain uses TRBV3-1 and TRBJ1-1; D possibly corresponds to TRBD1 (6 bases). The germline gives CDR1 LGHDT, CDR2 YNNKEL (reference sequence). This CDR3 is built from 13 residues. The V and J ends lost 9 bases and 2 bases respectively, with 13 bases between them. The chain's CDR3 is CASGGAFNTEAFF. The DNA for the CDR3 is TGTGCCAGTGGGGGGGCGTTCAACACTGAAGCTTTCTTT.

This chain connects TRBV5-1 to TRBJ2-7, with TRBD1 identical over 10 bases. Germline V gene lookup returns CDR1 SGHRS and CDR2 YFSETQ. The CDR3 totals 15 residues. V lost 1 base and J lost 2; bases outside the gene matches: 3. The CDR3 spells CASSLWGQGTYEQYF. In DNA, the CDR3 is TGCGCCAGCAGCTTGTGGGGACAGGGGACCTACGAGCAGTACTTC.

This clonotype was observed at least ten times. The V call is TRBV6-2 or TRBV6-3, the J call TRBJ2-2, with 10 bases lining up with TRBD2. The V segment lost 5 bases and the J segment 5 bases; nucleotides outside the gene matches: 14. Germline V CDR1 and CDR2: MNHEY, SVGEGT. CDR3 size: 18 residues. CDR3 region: CASSPKPPGTSETGELFF. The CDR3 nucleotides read TGTGCCAGCAGTCCTAAGCCTCCCGGGACTAGCGAAACCGGGGAGCTGTTTTTT.

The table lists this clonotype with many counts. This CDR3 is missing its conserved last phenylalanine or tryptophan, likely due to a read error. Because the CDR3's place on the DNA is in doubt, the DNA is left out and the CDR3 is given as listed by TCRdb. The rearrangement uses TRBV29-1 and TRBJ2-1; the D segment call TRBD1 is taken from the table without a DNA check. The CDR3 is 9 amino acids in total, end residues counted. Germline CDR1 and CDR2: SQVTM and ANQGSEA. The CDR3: CSVDGPPRS.

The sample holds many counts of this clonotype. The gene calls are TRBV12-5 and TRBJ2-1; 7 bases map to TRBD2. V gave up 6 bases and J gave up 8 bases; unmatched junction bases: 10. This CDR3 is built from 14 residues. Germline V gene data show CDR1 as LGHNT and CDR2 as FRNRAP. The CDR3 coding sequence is TGTGCTAGTGGCCAGGGACTACCCAGGGATGAGCAGTTCTTC. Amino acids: CASGQGLPRDEQFF.

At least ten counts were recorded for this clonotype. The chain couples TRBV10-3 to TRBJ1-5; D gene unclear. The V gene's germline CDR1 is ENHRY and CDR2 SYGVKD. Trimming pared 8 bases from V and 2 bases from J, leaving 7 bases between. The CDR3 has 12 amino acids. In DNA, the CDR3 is TGTGCCATCGGGGAAGGCAATCAGCCCCAGCATTTT. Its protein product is CAIGEGNQPQHF.